These 18 T cell receptor beta chains were sequenced from one sample in a study of human T cells and chemical hapten exposure. Described time point: pre-sensitization, week 0. This sample's treatment: therapeutic diphenylcyclopropenone sensitization with weekly scalp DPC. Via MiXCR, TCRdb re-called the RACE reads, giving one row per CDR3 protein. Here the sample spans 380,000 or so distinct CDR3 sequences, over 5% being singletons. The sample was whole blood, taken in connection with sensitization to the hapten diphenylcyclopropenone (DPC). All receptors derive from a woman aged 18 to 35 with alopecia areata. Some clones in this sample may be carry-over from other donors' samples.

This clonotype has more than one count but fewer than ten. J is TRBJ2-3 and V is TRBV6-2 or TRBV6-3; TRBD2 matches 7 bases. V was clipped by 7 bases and J by 6 bases; unmatched bases: 10. The CDR3 is 14 residues long. In germline, CDR1 is MNHEY, CDR2 SVGEGT. The chain's CDR3 is CASKSGRGIDTQYF. CDR3 nucleotides: TGTGCCAGCAAGAGTGGGCGGGGGATCGATACGCAGTATTTT.

J is TRBJ2-3 and V is TRBV18, with no clear D. Germline V gene sequence: CDR1 KGHSH, CDR2 LQKENI. The germline V and J ends were trimmed by 1 base and 4 bases, with 15 bases remaining between them. This CDR3 has 16 residues. In DNA, the CDR3 is TGTGCCAGCTCACCACTTATGACCCCTGGCTCAGATACGCAGTATTTT. Protein: CASSPLMTPGSDTQYF. Together with reference TRBV18 and TRBJ2-3, the CDR3 gives the full variable domain: NAGVMQNPRHLVRRRGQEARLRCSPMKGHSHVYWYRQLPEEGLKFMVYLQKENIIDESGMPKERFSAEFPKEGPSILRIQQVVRGDSAAYFCASSPLMTPGSDTQYFGPGTRLTVL.

V is TRBV9 and J is TRBJ1-6; the D gene is possibly TRBD1 (6 bases). Germline CDR1 reads SGDLS; CDR2 reads YYNGEE. The V gene lost 3 bases and the J gene lost 3 bases, with 13 bases spanning the gap. The CDR3 loop spans 16 amino acids. CDR3 residues: CASSASRDNYNSPLHF. CDR3 bases: TGTGCCAGCAGCGCTTCTCGGGACAACTATAATTCACCCCTCCACTTT.

The chain uses TRBV6-6 and TRBJ2-5; 8 nucleotides agree with TRBD1. CDR1 and CDR2 (germline): MNHNY, SVGAGI (reference sequence). Unmatched junction bases numbered 4, after V lost 2 bases and J lost 2 bases. This CDR3 is built from 15 residues. CDR3 residues: CASSYTGTGQETQYF. CDR3 DNA: TGTGCCAGCAGTTACACCGGGACAGGTCAAGAGACCCAGTACTTC.

The V and J genes are TRBV5-5 and TRBJ1-1; D is ambiguous. CDR3 length: 14 amino acids. The V end was cut by 0 bases, the J end by 0 bases, with 6 bases between. Germline lookup yields CDR1 SGHKS and CDR2 YYEKEE (reference sequence). CDR3 loop: CASSLETMNTEAFF. The CDR3 nucleotides read TGTGCCAGCAGCTTGGAGACGATGAACACTGAAGCTTTCTTT.

This clonotype appeared many times. The V and J genes are TRBV20-1 and TRBJ2-2; TRBD2 is a possible D gene (6 bases). There are 14 residues in the CDR3. Germline assignment: CDR1 DFQATT and CDR2 SNEGSKA (reference sequence). V was pared by 3 bases and J by 0 bases, with 8 bases between. Written as DNA, the CDR3 is TGCAGTGCTAGTCGGGGGACGAACACCGGGGAGCTGTTTTTT. Its protein is CSASRGTNTGELFF.

This clonotype has at least ten counts. V is TRBV27 and J is TRBJ2-7, with D hard to call. Between the trimmed V and J ends, which lost 0 bases and 0 bases, there was a span of 15 bases. The CDR3 runs to 17 residues. Germline V gene lookup returns CDR1 MNHEY and CDR2 SMNVEV (reference sequence). For the CDR3, the DNA is TGTGCCAGCAGTTTATCCCATCCAGGAAGGAGCTCCTACGAGCAGTACTTC. This sequence encodes CASSLSHPGRSSYEQYF.

Ten or more counts support this clonotype. The V and J genes are TRBV4-3 and TRBJ1-1; D may be TRBD1 (6 bases). The germline V gene has CDR1 LGHNA and CDR2 YSLEER. This CDR3 comprises 17 residues. Trimming stripped 1 base from V and 5 bases from J, with 20 bases between. In nucleotides, the CDR3 is TGCGCCAGCAGCCAAGGTTCTAAAAAGGGGGGGACAACTGAAGCTTTCTTT. This codes for CASSQGSKKGGTTEAFF.

The chain uses TRBV12-3 or TRBV12-4 and TRBJ2-7, with TRBD2 identical over 16 bases. This CDR3 region has 16 residues. With 6 bases clipped from V and 2 bases from J, the junction kept 4 bases outside the gene matches. CDR3 DNA: TGTGCCAGCAGGGCCGGGACTAGCGGGGGGGCCTACGAGCAGTACTTC. Amino acids: CASRAGTSGGAYEQYF.

This clonotype was found many times. This sequence joins TRBV25-1 and TRBJ1-1, with 8 nucleotides matching TRBD1. Germline trimming cut 6 bases from V and 5 bases from J; bases unmatched to any gene: 17. The CDR3 is made up of 17 amino acids. Germline V lookup: CDR1 MGHDK, CDR2 SYGVNS. This CDR3 reads CASSLSGQGASGTEAFF. Here the CDR3 DNA reads TGTGCCAGCAGCCTCTCCGGACAGGGCGCGTCAGGAACTGAAGCTTTCTTT.

The V call is TRBV18, the J call TRBJ1-1; D call uncertain. Trimming removed 3 bases from V and 5 bases from J, with 16 bases in between. The CDR3 loop spans 15 amino acids. The germline V gene has CDR1 KGHSH and CDR2 LQKENI. The CDR3 protein is CASSPLAAGSTEAFF. The DNA of the CDR3 is TGTGCCAGCTCACCTCTGGCCGCCGGTAGTACTGAAGCTTTCTTT.

This clonotype was seen a few times. The chain couples TRBV4-3 to TRBJ1-5; no definite D call. Germline V gives CDR1 LGHNA, CDR2 YSLEER. V gave up 0 bases and J gave up 5 bases, with 5 bases separating them. This CDR3 region has 13 residues. The CDR3 is CASSQDTDQPQHF. In nucleotides, the CDR3 is TGCGCCAGCAGCCAAGACACCGATCAGCCCCAGCATTTT.

V and J are TRBV11-2 and TRBJ2-7; D tentatively fits TRBD1 or TRBD2 (5 bases each). CDR1 SGHAT and CDR2 FQNNGV come from the germline V gene. Trimming removed 1 base at V and 7 bases at J, with 11 bases between. This CDR3 has 13 amino acids. The CDR3 DNA follows: TGTGCCAGCAGCTTAGGGGACCTCCCGGAGCAGTACTTC. This translates into CASSLGDLPEQYF.

The chain links TRBV6-6 to TRBJ2-7, with D unclear. V lost 2 bases and J lost 2, with 13 bases in between. The CDR3 length is 15 residues. Looked up from germline, CDR1 is MNHNY and CDR2 is SVGAGI (reference sequence). The CDR3 reads CASSYAREYAYEQYF. CDR3 in DNA: TGTGCCAGCAGTTACGCAAGGGAATACGCCTACGAGCAGTACTTC.

This clonotype was found a few times. The rearrangement links TRBV7-2 to TRBJ2-3, with TRBD2 matching 10 bases. CDR1 SGHTA and CDR2 FQGNSA come from the germline V gene. The CDR3 has 16 residues. The ends lost 5 bases at V and 5 bases at J; junction bases unmatched: 10. The CDR3 DNA sequence: TGTGCCAGCAGCGCCGAGTTAGCGGGGGGAGGAGATACGCAGTATTTT. Encoded protein: CASSAELAGGGDTQYF.

This clonotype was seen ten or more times. The chain recombines TRBV6-2 or TRBV6-3 with TRBJ1-6; TRBD1 is a possible D gene (5 bases). The CDR3 length is 13 residues. Germline V gene sequence: CDR1 MNHEY, CDR2 SVGEGT. Deletions cut 5 bases from V and 11 bases from J, with 13 bases between. The CDR3 DNA is TGTGCCAGCAGTCCTGGGGCGAGTACACCCCTCCACTTT. Protein sequence: CASSPGASTPLHF.

This clonotype was picked up a small number of times. The genes are TRBV3-1 and TRBJ1-1; weak D call: TRBD1 (5 bases). The CDR3 contains 14 residues. CDR1 and CDR2 from the germline V gene are LGHDT and YNNKEL (reference sequence). V lost 1 base to trimming and J lost 4 bases, with 10 bases between them. CDR3 in DNA: TGTGCCAGCAGCCAAGTAGGGGCAGCCACTGAAGCTTTCTTT. Translating gives CASSQVGAATEAFF.

A few counts support this clonotype. The gene calls are TRBV29-1 and TRBJ2-7, with a possible D match to TRBD1 (7 bases). Trimming took off 6 bases at V and 1 base at J, with 28 bases between the two ends. The CDR3 loop spans 18 amino acids. Germline values: CDR1 SQVTM, CDR2 ANQGSEA. CDR3 protein: CSVAVLGTADRVSYEQYF. The CDR3, as DNA: TGCAGCGTCGCCGTTCTGGGGACTGCCGACAGGGTATCCTACGAGCAGTACTTC.